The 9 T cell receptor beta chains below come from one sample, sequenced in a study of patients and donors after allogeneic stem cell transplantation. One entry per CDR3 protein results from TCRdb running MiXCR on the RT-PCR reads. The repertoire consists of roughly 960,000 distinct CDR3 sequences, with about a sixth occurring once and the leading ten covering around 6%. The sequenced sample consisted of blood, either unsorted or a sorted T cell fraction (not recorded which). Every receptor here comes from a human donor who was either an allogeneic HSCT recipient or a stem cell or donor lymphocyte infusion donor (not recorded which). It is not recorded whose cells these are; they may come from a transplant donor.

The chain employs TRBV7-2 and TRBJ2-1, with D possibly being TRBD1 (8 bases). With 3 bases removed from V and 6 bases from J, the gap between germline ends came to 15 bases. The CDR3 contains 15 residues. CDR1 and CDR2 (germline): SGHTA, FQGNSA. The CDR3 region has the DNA TGTGCCAGCAGCTTCGGACAGGGAGGGGGCAATGAGCAGTTCTTC. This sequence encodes CASSFGQGGGNEQFF.

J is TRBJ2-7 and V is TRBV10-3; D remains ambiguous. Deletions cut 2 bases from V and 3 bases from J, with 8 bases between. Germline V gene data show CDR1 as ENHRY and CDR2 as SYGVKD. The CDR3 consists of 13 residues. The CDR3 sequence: CAISEPNSYEQYF. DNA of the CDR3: TGTGCCATCAGTGAGCCGAACAGCTACGAGCAGTACTTC.

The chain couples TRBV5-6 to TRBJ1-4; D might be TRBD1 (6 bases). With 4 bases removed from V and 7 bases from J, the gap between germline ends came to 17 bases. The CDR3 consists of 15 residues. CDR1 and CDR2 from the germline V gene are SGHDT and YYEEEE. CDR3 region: CASSERGDKAEKLFF. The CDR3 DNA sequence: TGTGCCAGCAGCGAACGCGGGGACAAGGCTGAAAAACTGTTTTTT. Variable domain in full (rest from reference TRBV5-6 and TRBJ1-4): DAGVTQSPTHLIKTRGQQVTLRCSPKSGHDTVSWYQQALGQGPQFIFQYYEEEERQRGNFPDRFSGHQFPNYSSELNVNALLLGDSALYLCASSERGDKAEKLFFGSGTQLSVL.

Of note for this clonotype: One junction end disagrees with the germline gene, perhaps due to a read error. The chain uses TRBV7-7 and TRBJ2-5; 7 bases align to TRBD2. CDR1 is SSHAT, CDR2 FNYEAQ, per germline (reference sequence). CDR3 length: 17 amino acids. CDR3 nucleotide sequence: TGTGCTAGCAGCGCACTCCGGGCCAACCCCGGGGGGGAGACCCAGTACTTC. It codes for CASSALRANPGGETQYF.

The CDR3 nucleotides are TGTGCCAGCAGCTTGGTGGAGGGGACTTACTATGGCTACACCTTC. This gives the protein CASSLVEGTYYGYTF. The chain employs TRBV5-5 and TRBJ1-2; a possible D gene is TRBD1 (5 bases). Germline V lookup: CDR1 SGHKS, CDR2 YYEKEE (reference sequence). The V end was cut by 0 bases, the J end by 3 bases, with 12 bases between. The CDR3 has 15 amino acids.

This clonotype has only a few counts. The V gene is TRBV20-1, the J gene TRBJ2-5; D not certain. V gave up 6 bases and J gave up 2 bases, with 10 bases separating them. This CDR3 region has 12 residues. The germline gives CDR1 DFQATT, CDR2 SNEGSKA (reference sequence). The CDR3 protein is CSAGARQETQYF. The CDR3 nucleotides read TGCAGTGCCGGAGCCAGGCAAGAGACCCAGTACTTC.

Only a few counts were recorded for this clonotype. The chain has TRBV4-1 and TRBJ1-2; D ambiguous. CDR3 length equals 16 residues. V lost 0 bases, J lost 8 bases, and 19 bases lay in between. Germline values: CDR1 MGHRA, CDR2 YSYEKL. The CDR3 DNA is TGCGCCAGCAGCCAAGATAAGGAGGAATCTACCGGGGGCTACACCTTC. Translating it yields CASSQDKEESTGGYTF.

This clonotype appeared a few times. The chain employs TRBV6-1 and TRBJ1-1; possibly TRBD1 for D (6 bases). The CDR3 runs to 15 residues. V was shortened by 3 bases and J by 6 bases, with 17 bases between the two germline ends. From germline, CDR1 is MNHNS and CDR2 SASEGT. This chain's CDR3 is CASSDPGVRVSEAFF. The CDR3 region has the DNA TGTGCCAGCAGTGACCCAGGGGTTAGGGTGTCTGAAGCTTTCTTT.

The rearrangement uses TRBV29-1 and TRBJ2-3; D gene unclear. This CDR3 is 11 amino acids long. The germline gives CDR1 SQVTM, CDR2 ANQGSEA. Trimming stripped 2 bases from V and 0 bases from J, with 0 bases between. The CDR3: CSVESTDTQYF. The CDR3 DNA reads TGCAGCGTTGAAAGCACAGATACGCAGTATTTT.